This T cell receptor beta chain is from a study of spatial heterogeneity in lung cancer. Study-wide results and caveats: It was found that expanded intratumoral alpha and beta TCR counts tracked tumor mutation counts.

The J segment lost 9 bases and the V segment lost 5 bases, leaving 9 bases of the junction unmatched. The CDR3 is 14 amino acids. Germline CDR1 and CDR2: SEHNR and FQNEAQ (reference sequence). TCRdb reanalysed the 5' RACE reads using MiXCR and keeps one entry per CDR3 protein. The repertoire consists of approximately 25,000 distinct CDR3 sequences, with roughly 10% occurring once and the leading ten covering around 7%. Noted time point: sample taken at primary tumor resection. In this sample, this clonotype turned up many times. The target antigen is unknown. Sequences were derived from lung tumor tissue, sampled at surgery. The rearrangement joins TRBV7-9 to TRBJ2-4; the match to TRBD1 covers 8 bases. This receptor was taken from a male donor with early-stage non-small cell lung cancer. Here the CDR3 reads CASSPGQGLRIQYF. The CDR3 DNA is TGTGCCAGCAGCCCCGGACAGGGTTTACGCATTCAGTACTTC.